The clone carrying this T cell receptor beta chain was observed at least ten times. Its antigen is unknown. TCRdb re-called the 5' RACE reads with MiXCR, one entry per CDR3 protein. This table holds approximately 40,000 distinct CDR3 sequences, 6% to 7% found once. There are 15 residues in the CDR3. Per the germline V gene, CDR1 is DFQATT and CDR2 is SNEGSKA (reference sequence). V was pared by 4 bases and J by 1 base, with 4 bases of the junction left unmatched. The sample is drawn from a study of spatial heterogeneity in lung cancer. About the study: For the average unique TCR and UMI combination, more than eight occurrences appeared in raw reads.

Regarding time point: sample taken at primary tumor resection. No cells were sorted before sequencing. The whole RNA sequenced was extracted from tumor, nontumor lung or frozen PBMC. Donation came from over 60 patients with untreated early-stage non-small cell lung cancer. Findings and limits, study-wide: Expanded tumor TCRs that were ubiquitous appeared in blood more at resection than follow-up.

Source: PBMCs, taken at surgery. This chain joins TRBV20-1 and TRBJ2-7; 13 bases line up with TRBD2. This TCR was sampled from a female donor with early-stage non-small cell lung cancer. CDR3 in DNA: TGCAGTGCTAACGGACTAGCGGGGGATTCCTACGAGCAGTACTTC. Amino acid sequence: CSANGLAGDSYEQYF.